What follows is one T cell receptor (beta chain) and its context. Its cognate antigen is unknown. Library preparation for TCR beta used quantitative 5'-RACE with molecular barcodes. TCRdb reprocessed the 5' RACE reads with MiXCR, giving one entry per CDR3 protein. The table records approximately 400,000 distinct CDR3 sequences, 25% to 30% of them present only once. The record originates from a study of CD8 T cells in ankylosing spondylitis. Trimming left V 3 bases short and J 0 bases short, with 9 bases between. CDR3 length equals 15 residues. Germline loops: CDR1 SNHLY, CDR2 FYNNEI. The study, taken as a whole, reports: Ankylosing spondylitis blood seemed to carry a telltale TCR beta motif made of roughly eight highly homologous variants. Some of these motif variants have turned up before, in reports on reactive arthritis synovial fluid and blood. Researchers reportedly found disease-linked clones significantly enriched in matched ankylosing spondylitis synovial fluid.

This TCR came from a male donor with ankylosing spondylitis. The sequenced sample was blood, either unsorted or a sorted T cell fraction (not recorded which). This chain connects TRBV2 to TRBJ1-5; D is ambiguous. The chain's CDR3 is CASSEEQNSNQPQHF. The CDR3 DNA is TGTGCCAGCAGTGAGGAACAGAATAGCAATCAGCCCCAGCATTTT.